This T cell receptor (beta chain) was captured in a study of shared clonotypes between healthy human individuals. The repertoire was sequenced with immunoSEQ multiplex PCR; TCRdb's copy has only in-frame clones and lacks some. Of about 1.1 million clones in the sample, about 72% are singletons; the top ten hold about 0.89%. Germline assignment: CDR1 SGHRS and CDR2 YFSETQ. The CDR3 extends over 13 amino acids. V was clipped by 5 bases and J by 4 bases, with 11 bases between them. The clonotype originates from a man younger than 35 in good health. Some clones in this sample may be carry-over from other donors' samples. Sequences were obtained from memory CD4+ T cells from PBMCs. Subset in this sample: CD45RA-negative fraction. The rearrangement joins TRBV5-1 to TRBJ2-3; possibly TRBD1 for D (6 bases). The CDR3 spells CASRVEGADTQYF. As DNA, the CDR3 is TGCGCCAGCAGGGTTGAGGGGGCAGATACGCAGTATTTT.